The 27 T cell receptor beta chains below were found in one sample sequenced in a study of T cells in Graves' hyperthyroidism and ophthalmopathy. From RNA transcripts, TCR beta CDR3 regions were amplified. RT-PCR in the first round (using the HTBI primer set) targeted the TCR CDR3. TCRdb ran MiXCR on the multiplex PCR reads and lists one entry per CDR3 protein. The sample carries a few hundred thousand distinct CDR3 sequences, about 18% recorded once. The sample was blood. The receptors here all came from a man between 18 and 35 years old with Graves' ophthalmopathy.

As concerns this clonotype: This CDR3 fails to terminate in the conserved phenylalanine or tryptophan, so it likely reflects a read error. This chain joins TRBV6-9 and TRBJ1-1, with D tentatively TRBD1 (5 bases). Germline V gene sequence: CDR1 MNHGY, CDR2 SVAAGI. The V gene lost 3 bases and the J gene lost 0 bases, with 11 bases spanning the gap. This CDR3 is 15 amino acids long. CDR3 sequence reads: CASSYDAGMNTEAFS. CDR3 DNA: TGTGCCAGCAGTTACGACGCAGGGATGAACACTGAAGCTTTCTCT.

At least ten counts were recorded for this clonotype. The chain links TRBV7-9 to TRBJ2-7, with 12 bases identical to TRBD1. V lost 5 bases, J lost 5 bases, and 13 bases stayed unmatched. The CDR3 length is 17 residues. Per the germline V gene, CDR1 is SEHNR and CDR2 is FQNEAQ (reference sequence). DNA for the CDR3: TGTGCCAGCAGCCCGAAGAGGGGGGACAGGGGGCAAGACGAGCAGTACTTC. It yields the protein CASSPKRGDRGQDEQYF.

J is TRBJ1-4 and V is TRBV29-1; maybe TRBD1 (6 bases). There are 13 residues in the CDR3. CDR1 and CDR2 from the germline V gene are SQVTM and ANQGSEA. Trimming cost V 0 bases and J 8 bases, with 10 bases left between them. The CDR3 is CSVEEGAGEKLFF. CDR3 nucleotide sequence: TGCAGCGTTGAAGAGGGGGCAGGCGAAAAACTGTTTTTT.

This clonotype has only a few counts. The chain carries TRBV5-1 and TRBJ1-2; tentative D call: TRBD1 (5 bases). The CDR3 is made up of 14 amino acids. Trimming left V 2 bases short and J 4 bases short, with 12 bases between. CDR1 and CDR2 from the germline V gene are SGHRS and YFSETQ. The CDR3 DNA is TGCGCCAGCAGCTTTGAAGACAGCCCCTATGGCTACACCTTC. It codes for CASSFEDSPYGYTF.

This clonotype was counted a few times. The chain combines TRBV3-1 with TRBJ2-2, with TRBD2 matching 10 bases. Germline CDR1 reads LGHDT; CDR2 reads YNNKEL (reference sequence). Trimming took 0 bases from V and 7 from J; bases not matched to a gene: 11. The length of the CDR3 is 18 residues. Written as DNA, the CDR3 is TGTGCCAGCAGCCAAGATTTGCTAGCGGGGGATCTGGGCGGGGAGCTGTTTTTT. Protein sequence: CASSQDLLAGDLGGELFF.

V gene TRBV29-1 combines with J gene TRBJ1-2, with D possibly being TRBD1 (5 bases). Trimming took 3 bases from V and 7 from J, leaving 12 bases between them. The germline V gene has CDR1 SQVTM and CDR2 ANQGSEA. There are 12 residues in the CDR3. The CDR3 nucleotides are TGCAGCGTTGATAGGCAGGGAGGTGGCTACACCTTC. Translated: CSVDRQGGGYTF. Supplemented by reference TRBV29-1 and TRBJ1-2, the full variable domain reads SAVISQKPSRDICQRGTSLTIQCQVDSQVTMMFWYRQQPGQSLTLIATANQGSEATYESGFVIDKFPISRPNLTFSTLTVSNMSPEDSSIYLCSVDRQGGGYTFGSGTRLTVV.

The gene calls are TRBV19 and TRBJ1-1; weak D call: TRBD1 (6 bases). The V gene lost 7 bases and the J gene lost 0 bases, with 15 bases spanning the gap. In germline, CDR1 is LNHDA, CDR2 SQIVND (reference sequence). The CDR3 extends over 15 amino acids. The CDR3 loop reads CASNIQGTMNTEAFF. The CDR3 nucleotides are TGTGCCAGTAACATTCAGGGGACGATGAACACTGAAGCTTTCTTT.

This chain uses TRBV2 with TRBJ1-1; 9 bases line up with TRBD1. CDR3 length equals 16 residues. V lost 6 bases to trimming and J lost 5 bases; unmatched junction nucleotides: 13. Germline assignment: CDR1 SNHLY and CDR2 FYNNEI. The CDR3, as DNA: TGTGCCAGCAGCGCCCACCGGGACAGGGCTCAAACTGAAGCTTTCTTT. The encoded protein is CASSAHRDRAQTEAFF.

V usage is TRBV19 and J usage is TRBJ1-1; D might be TRBD1 (5 bases). This CDR3 has 12 residues. CDR1 is LNHDA, CDR2 SQIVND, per germline (reference sequence). V lost 9 bases, J lost 1 base, and 9 bases lay in between. The CDR3 DNA reads TGTGCCAGCATGGACACGAACACTGAAGCTTTCTTT. This gives the protein CASMDTNTEAFF.

Here the CDR3 reads CASSPRETGVTSYNSPLHF. As DNA, the CDR3 is TGTGCCAGCAGTCCCCGAGAGACCGGAGTGACATCATATAATTCACCCCTCCACTTT. This chain links TRBV7-9 with TRBJ1-6, with D unclear. V lost 6 bases and J lost 4, with 25 bases in between. The CDR3 consists of 19 residues. Germline loops: CDR1 SEHNR, CDR2 FQNEAQ (reference sequence).

This clonotype was seen ten or more times. The chain recombines TRBV7-9 with TRBJ1-1; D ambiguous. Trimming removed 3 bases at V and 0 bases at J, with 8 bases between. This CDR3 has 14 amino acids. Germline assignment: CDR1 SEHNR and CDR2 FQNEAQ (reference sequence). The CDR3 sequence: CASSLSSMNTEAFF. CDR3 coding DNA: TGTGCCAGCAGCTTGTCGTCGATGAACACTGAAGCTTTCTTT. The full variable domain, its missing parts supplied by reference TRBV7-9 and TRBJ1-1, is DTGVSQNPRHKITKRGQNVTFRCDPISEHNRLYWYRQTLGQGPEFLTYFQNEAQLEKSRLLSDRFSAERPKGSFSTLEIQRTEQGDSAMYLCASSLSSMNTEAFFGQGTRLTVV.

Note on this clonotype: One end of the junction fails to match germline, which may point to a read error. The rearrangement links TRBV5-1 to TRBJ1-2, with TRBD1 as a possible D gene (5 bases). The germline gives CDR1 SGHRS, CDR2 YFSETQ. CDR3 length: 16 residues. CDR3 protein: CASSLVKGPGPYGYTF. CDR3 DNA sequence: TGTGCCAGCAGCTTGGTCAAAGGACCGGGGCCCTATGGCTACACCTTC.

This clonotype was counted at least ten times. The chain uses TRBV18 and TRBJ2-3; D is possibly TRBD2 (6 bases). The CDR3 has 13 amino acids. V gave up 3 bases and J gave up 5 bases, with 9 bases separating them. Germline V gene lookup returns CDR1 KGHSH and CDR2 LQKENI. CDR3 sequence: CASSPHGGDTQYF. DNA for the CDR3: TGTGCCAGCTCACCGCACGGGGGAGATACGCAGTATTTT.

The chain recombines TRBV12-3 or TRBV12-4 with TRBJ2-2; 7 bases line up with TRBD1. The CDR3 is made up of 13 amino acids. V lost 5 bases and J lost 5; bases outside the gene matches: 2. CDR3 DNA sequence: TGTGCCAGCAGTACAGGGGTGACCGGGGAGCTGTTTTTT. Its protein is CASSTGVTGELFF.

Turning to this clonotype: One junction end does not reproduce the germline sequence, and a read error may be involved. This chain uses TRBV7-9 with TRBJ2-3; 10 nucleotides match TRBD2. The CDR3 is made up of 17 amino acids. From germline, CDR1 is SEHNR and CDR2 FQNEAQ (reference sequence). This CDR3 reads CASSQGASGGLTDTQYF. The CDR3 DNA reads as TGCGCCAGCAGCCAGGGGGCTAGCGGGGGCCTCACAGATACGCAGTATTTT.

In its sample, this clonotype was seen many times. The chain employs TRBV7-3 and TRBJ2-3, with unresolved D. This CDR3 comprises 16 residues. Germline lookup yields CDR1 SGHTA and CDR2 FQGTGA. Trimming cost V 1 base and J 6 bases, with 17 bases left between them. CDR3 in amino acids: CASSLRSGDPLDTQYF. The CDR3 nucleotides are TGTGCCAGCAGCTTAAGGTCAGGAGATCCCCTCGATACGCAGTATTTT.

In its sample, this clonotype was seen many times. The chain joins TRBV7-9 to TRBJ2-7; D is possibly TRBD1 (6 bases). The CDR3 consists of 13 residues. CDR1 is SEHNR, CDR2 FQNEAQ, per germline (reference sequence). V lost 8 bases, J lost 0 bases, and 11 bases lay in between. Here the CDR3 reads CASSGANSYEQYF. The CDR3 DNA reads TGTGCCAGCTCAGGGGCGAACTCCTACGAGCAGTACTTC.

This chain links TRBV20-1 with TRBJ1-2, with a possible D match to TRBD1 (6 bases). This CDR3 comprises 13 residues. Germline values: CDR1 DFQATT, CDR2 SNEGSKA (reference sequence). V lost 3 bases to trimming and J lost 2 bases, with 10 bases between them. The CDR3, as DNA: TGCAGTGCTAGCGGGGGGCGCAACTATGGCTACACCTTC. This translates into CSASGGRNYGYTF.

The J gene is TRBJ2-1, the V gene TRBV2, with 7 bases matching TRBD1. The CDR3 contains 15 residues. The V segment lost 4 bases and the J segment 6 bases; nucleotides outside the gene matches: 9. CDR1 and CDR2 from the germline V gene are SNHLY and FYNNEI. The CDR3, as DNA: TGTGCCAGCAGTGGCTCAGGGACAGCTGGCAATGAGCAGTTCTTC. Translating it yields CASSGSGTAGNEQFF.

This clonotype was detected a few times. V usage is TRBV6-1 and J usage is TRBJ2-7; D not resolved. Trimming removed 2 bases at V and 2 bases at J, with 7 bases between. The CDR3 loop spans 13 amino acids. Germline assignment: CDR1 MNHNS and CDR2 SASEGT. CDR3 bases: TGTGCCAGCAGTGAACAGGCCCCCTACGAGCAGTACTTC. The encoded protein is CASSEQAPYEQYF.

This rearrangement joins TRBV5-1 to TRBJ2-3; D might be TRBD1 (6 bases). Germline V gene lookup returns CDR1 SGHRS and CDR2 YFSETQ. V lost 1 base to trimming and J lost 4 bases, with 13 bases between them. This CDR3 is 15 amino acids long. CDR3 sequence: CASSLNTKGADTQYF. DNA of the CDR3: TGCGCCAGCAGCTTGAACACCAAGGGGGCAGATACGCAGTATTTT.

The chain carries TRBV12-3 or TRBV12-4 and TRBJ2-3; D possibly corresponds to TRBD2 (7 bases). The CDR3 is made up of 16 amino acids. V lost 3 bases and J lost 0, with 13 bases in between. The CDR3 spells CASSFRGATSTDTQYF. The CDR3 bases are TGTGCCAGCAGTTTCCGGGGGGCCACTAGCACAGATACGCAGTATTTT.

Here the CDR3 reads CASSSSGTARTQYF. The CDR3 bases are TGTGCCAGCAGCTCTTCCGGGACTGCCAGGACCCAGTACTTC. J is TRBJ2-5 and V is TRBV7-7; D may be TRBD2 (6 bases). The V gene's germline CDR1 is SSHAT and CDR2 FNYEAQ (reference sequence). The CDR3 totals 14 residues. Trimming cost V 4 bases and J 7 bases, with 16 bases left between them.

This clonotype was observed a few times. The rearrangement joins TRBV5-1 to TRBJ2-1; D is possibly TRBD1 (6 bases). The CDR3 has 13 residues. Per germline, CDR1 SGHRS and CDR2 YFSETQ. V lost 5 bases, J lost 6 bases, and 12 bases lay in between. CDR3: CASRQGSANEQFF. CDR3 coding DNA: TGCGCCAGCAGACAGGGTTCGGCCAATGAGCAGTTCTTC.

CDR3 in amino acids: CASSLIQGRAYEQYF. The CDR3 DNA reads TGTGCCAGCAGCCTGATACAGGGGCGGGCCTACGAGCAGTACTTC. The chain has TRBV7-8 and TRBJ2-7; TRBD1 aligns across 7 bases. With 5 bases clipped from V and 2 bases from J, the junction kept 9 bases outside the gene matches. CDR3 size: 15 residues. CDR1 and CDR2 (germline): SGHVS, FQNEAQ.

This clonotype has ten or more counts. V gene TRBV12-3 or TRBV12-4 combines with J gene TRBJ2-7; 7 bases are shared with TRBD2. The CDR3 is 18 amino acids. J was trimmed by 2 bases and V by 3 bases; bases with no gene match: 16. Here the CDR3 DNA reads TGTGCCAGCAGTTTCACCCCCGGCAAGAGCGGGGATCCCTACGAGCAGTACTTC. It encodes CASSFTPGKSGDPYEQYF.

This clonotype was picked up many times. The CDR3 coding sequence is TGTGCCAGCAGTGCCGGGACTAGCGGAGCAGATACGCAGTATTTT. It is translated as CASSAGTSGADTQYF. The chain uses TRBV6-1 and TRBJ2-3, with 11 bases fitting TRBD2. Germline V gene lookup returns CDR1 MNHNS and CDR2 SASEGT. V gave up 4 bases and J gave up 4 bases; unmatched junction bases: 4. The CDR3 spans 15 residues.